The TCR beta chain described here comes from a study of chemoradiotherapy in HPV16-positive cancers. The method was immunoSEQ multiplex PCR; TCRdb's version includes in-frame clones alone and lacks a portion of them. The sample carries approximately 29,000 clones, over 65% recorded once. CDR3 length: 16 amino acids. V lost 1 base, J lost 4 bases, and 11 bases lay in between. Germline-derived CDR1 and CDR2 are SGHTA and FQGNSA. The chain links TRBV7-2 to TRBJ1-6, with D uncertain. Sample: blood, taken from a patient who underwent chemoradiotherapy. The TCR was taken from a human donor with HPV-associated anogenital cancer. CDR3 sequence reads: CASSLGRGIYNSPLHF. DNA of the CDR3: TGTGCCAGCAGCTTAGGCCGCGGGATTTATAATTCACCCCTCCACTTT.